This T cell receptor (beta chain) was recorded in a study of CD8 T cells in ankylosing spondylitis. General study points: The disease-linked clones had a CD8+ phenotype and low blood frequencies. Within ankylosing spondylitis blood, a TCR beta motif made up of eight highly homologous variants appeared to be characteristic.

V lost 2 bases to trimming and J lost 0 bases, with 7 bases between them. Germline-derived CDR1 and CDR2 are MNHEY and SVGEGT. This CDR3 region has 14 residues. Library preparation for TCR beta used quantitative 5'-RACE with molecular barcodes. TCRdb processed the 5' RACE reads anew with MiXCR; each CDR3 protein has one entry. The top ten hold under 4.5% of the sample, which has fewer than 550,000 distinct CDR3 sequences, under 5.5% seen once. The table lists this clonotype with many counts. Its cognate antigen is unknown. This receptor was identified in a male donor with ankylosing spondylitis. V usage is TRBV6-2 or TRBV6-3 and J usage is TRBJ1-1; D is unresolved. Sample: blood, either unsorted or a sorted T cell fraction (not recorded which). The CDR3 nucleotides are TGTGCCAGCAGTTACGAGACACTGAACACTGAAGCTTTCTTT. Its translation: CASSYETLNTEAFF.